What follows describes a single T cell receptor (beta chain). Its antigen is currently unknown. The entry originates in a study of cytomegalovirus exposure and HLA in healthy donors. General study findings and limits: Researchers catalogued roughly 150 TCR beta chains as cytomegalovirus-associated.

Primers included in the PCR were 60 Vbeta and 13 Jbeta primers. Using immunoSEQ multiplex PCR, the repertoire was profiled, and TCRdb retains in-frame clones only, with some absent. Here the sample table reports approximately 40,000 clones. Input material: PBMCs. This receptor was taken from a human donor in good health.

The CDR3 bases are TGTGCCAGCAGTTTCGACAGGGTGCGGTATGGCTACACCTTC. Translation: CASSFDRVRYGYTF. V gene TRBV2 combines with J gene TRBJ1-2, with 7 nucleotides matching TRBD1. CDR1 is SNHLY, CDR2 FYNNEI, per germline. Trimming took 5 bases from V and 5 from J; bases not matched to a gene: 8. The CDR3 spans 14 residues.